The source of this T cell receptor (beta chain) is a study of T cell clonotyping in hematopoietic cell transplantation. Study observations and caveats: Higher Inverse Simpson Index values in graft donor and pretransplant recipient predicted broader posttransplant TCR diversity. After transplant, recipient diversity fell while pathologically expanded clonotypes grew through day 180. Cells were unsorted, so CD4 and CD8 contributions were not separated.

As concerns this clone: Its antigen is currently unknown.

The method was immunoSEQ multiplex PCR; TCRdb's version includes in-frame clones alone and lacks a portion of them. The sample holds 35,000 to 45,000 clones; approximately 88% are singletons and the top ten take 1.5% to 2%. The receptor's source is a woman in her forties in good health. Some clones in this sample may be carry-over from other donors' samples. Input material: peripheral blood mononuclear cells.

The CDR3 is CASRIENTEAFF. The CDR3 coding sequence is TGCGCCAGCAGAATCGAGAACACTGAAGCTTTCTTT. The chain couples TRBV5-1 to TRBJ1-1; D not certain. V gave up 5 bases and J gave up 1 base, with 6 bases separating them. The germline gives CDR1 SGHRS, CDR2 YFSETQ. The CDR3 extends over 12 amino acids. Together with reference TRBV5-1 and TRBJ1-1, the CDR3 gives the full variable domain: KAGVTQTPRYLIKTRGQQVTLSCSPISGHRSVSWYQQTPGQGLQFLFEYFSETQRNKGNFPGRFSGRQFSNSRSEMNVSTLELGDSALYLCASRIENTEAFFGQGTRLTVV.